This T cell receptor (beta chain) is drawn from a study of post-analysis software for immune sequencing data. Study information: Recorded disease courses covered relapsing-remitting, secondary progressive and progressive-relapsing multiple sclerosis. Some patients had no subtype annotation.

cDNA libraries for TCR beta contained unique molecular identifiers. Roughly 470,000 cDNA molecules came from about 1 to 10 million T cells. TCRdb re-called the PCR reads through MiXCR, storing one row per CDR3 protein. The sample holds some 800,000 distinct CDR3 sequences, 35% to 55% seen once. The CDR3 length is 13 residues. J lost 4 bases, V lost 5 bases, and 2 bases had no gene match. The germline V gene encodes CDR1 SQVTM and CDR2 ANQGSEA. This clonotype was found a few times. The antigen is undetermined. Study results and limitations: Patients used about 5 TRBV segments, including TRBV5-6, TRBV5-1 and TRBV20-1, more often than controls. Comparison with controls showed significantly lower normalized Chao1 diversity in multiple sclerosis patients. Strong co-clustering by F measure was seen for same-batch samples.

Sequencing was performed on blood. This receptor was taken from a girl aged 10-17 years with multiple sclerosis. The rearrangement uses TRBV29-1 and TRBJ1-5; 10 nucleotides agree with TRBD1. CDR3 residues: CSVRDRGNQPQHF. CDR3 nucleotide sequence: TGCAGCGTTCGGGACAGGGGAAATCAGCCCCAGCATTTT. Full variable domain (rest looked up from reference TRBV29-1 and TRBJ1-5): SAVISQKPSRDICQRGTSLTIQCQVDSQVTMMFWYRQQPGQSLTLIATANQGSEATYESGFVIDKFPISRPNLTFSTLTVSNMSPEDSSIYLCSVRDRGNQPQHFGDGTRLSIL.